This T cell receptor beta chain is from a study of cytomegalovirus exposure and HLA in healthy donors. Using immunoSEQ multiplex PCR, the repertoire was profiled, and TCRdb retains in-frame clones only, with some absent. Of some 110,000 clones listed, about 88% are singletons. This CDR3 has 14 amino acids. V lost 7 bases to trimming and J lost 5 bases; unmatched junction nucleotides: 9. Germline lookup yields CDR1 MNHNY and CDR2 SVGAGI (reference sequence). The sequenced sample consisted of PBMCs. This clonotype was sampled from a man between 18 and 35 years old in good health and CMV-seropositive. This chain connects TRBV6-6 to TRBJ2-7; 9 bases align to TRBD1. As DNA, the CDR3 is TGTGCCAGCACCCGCACAGGGGGCGCGGACGAGCAGTACTTC. It is translated as CASTRTGGADEQYF.